The source of this T cell receptor beta chain is a study of cytomegalovirus exposure and HLA in healthy donors. Study-wide points: Some TCR beta chains (roughly 160 of them) were listed as cytomegalovirus-associated. Accurate prediction of most subjects' HLA-A and HLA-B alleles from TCR beta sequences was reported. Other equally common chains were less clonally expanded than HLA-associated TCR beta chains, a later analysis showed.

CDR3 length: 15 amino acids. Germline V lookup: CDR1 LGHNT, CDR2 FRNRAP. 60 Vbeta and 13 Jbeta primers were used in PCR. Produced via immunoSEQ multiplex PCR; TCRdb's table is partial and in-frame only. The sample lists 150,000 or so clones; more than 60% were seen once. With regard to this clone: Antigen: not known. At one of its ends the junction is not consistent with the germline gene, which may arise from a read error.

This TCR was recovered from a man in his forties in good health and CMV-seropositive. The genes are TRBV12-5 and TRBJ2-4, with 9 bases matching TRBD2. Specimen: PBMCs. The CDR3 DNA follows: TGTGCTAGTGGTTTGTCGGGACTAGCCAAAAACAGTCAGTACTTC. This translates into CASGLSGLAKNSQYF.